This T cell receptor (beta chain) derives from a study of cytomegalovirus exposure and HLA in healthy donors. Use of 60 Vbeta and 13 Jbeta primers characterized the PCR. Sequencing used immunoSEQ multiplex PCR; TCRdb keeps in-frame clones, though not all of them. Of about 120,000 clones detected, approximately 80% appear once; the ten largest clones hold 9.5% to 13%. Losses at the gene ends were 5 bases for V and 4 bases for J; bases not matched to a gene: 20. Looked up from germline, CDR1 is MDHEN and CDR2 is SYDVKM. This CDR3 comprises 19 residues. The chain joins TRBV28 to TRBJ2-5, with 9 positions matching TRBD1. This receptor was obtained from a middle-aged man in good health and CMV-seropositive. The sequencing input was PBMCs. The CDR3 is CASSLPLGTGFLGRETQYF. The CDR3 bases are TGTGCCAGCAGTCTACCCCTTGGGACAGGGTTTTTAGGAAGAGAGACCCAGTACTTC.